The rows below give T cell receptor beta chains drawn from one sample of a study of blood T cell repertoires in COVID-19. Using immunoSEQ multiplex PCR, the repertoire was profiled, and TCRdb retains in-frame clones only, with some absent. The sample yields about 190,000 clones, around 79% seen once. The sample comprised peripheral blood. These receptors all stem from a woman between 45 and 65 years old with acute or convalescent COVID-19. CDR3s include the opening cysteine and the closing phenylalanine or tryptophan. The D gene is left open where the match is weak. Some rows mark clone size as missing; the rest say once, few, many or name a class of expanded clone.

j_call | d_call | clone_size | v_call | cdr3_nt | cdr3_aa
TRBJ1-5 | . | once | TRBV11-3 | TGTGCCAGCAGCTTAGGATTCAGGGATCAGCCCCAGCATTTT | CASSLGFRDQPQHF
TRBJ1-5 | . | once | TRBV19 | TGTGCCAGTAGTATGGGAGGGGGACGAAGAGGCAATCAGCCCCAGCATTTT | CASSMGGGRRGNQPQHF
TRBJ1-3 | . | . | TRBV7-8 | TGTGCCAGCAGCCTCGACCCGGGGAACTCTGGAAACACCATATATTTT | CASSLDPGNSGNTIYF
TRBJ2-7 | TRBD2 | many | TRBV19 | TGTGCCAGTCGCTTTAGCGGGGGTAGCTCCTACGAGCAGTACTTC | CASRFSGGSSYEQYF
TRBJ2-7 | . | . | TRBV28 | TGTGCCAGCAGTTTCCGCTCTCGCCACTTCTACGAGCAGTACTTC | CASSFRSRHFYEQYF
TRBJ1-2 | . | . | TRBV2 | TGTGCCAGCAGATTTCAGGATAATCATGGCTACACCTTC | CASRFQDNHGYTF
TRBJ1-4 | TRBD1 | . | TRBV5-1 | TGCGCCAGCAGCTTCGGACAGGGCCGTAATGAAAAACTGTTTTTT | CASSFGQGRNEKLFF
TRBJ1-6 | TRBD1 | . | TRBV3-1/TRBV3-2 | TGTGCCAGCAGCCAAGAAACCGACCACAGGGGAAATTCACCCCTCCACTTT | CASSQETDHRGNSPLHF
TRBJ2-3 | . | . | TRBV5-5 | TGTGCCAGCAGCCTGGGACACATTGCTAGCACAGATACGCAGTATTTT | CASSLGHIASTDTQYF
TRBJ1-2 | . | . | TRBV7-9 | TGTGCCAGCAGCTTAGGAGACAGATACTATGGCTACACCTTC | CASSLGDRYYGYTF
TRBJ1-1 | . | . | TRBV6-2/TRBV6-3 | TGTGCCAGCAGCCCTACCCCAGGCCCACCAACCACTGAAGCTTTCTTT | CASSPTPGPPTTEAFF
TRBJ2-1 | TRBD1 | . | TRBV18 | TGTGCCAGCTCACCCCGGGGACAGCCAGAAAATGAGCAGTTCTTC | CASSPRGQPENEQFF
TRBJ1-5 | . | . | TRBV16 | TGTGCCAGCAGCCCCTCCGGTAGGAGTCAGCCCCAGCATTTT | CASSPSGRSQPQHF
TRBJ2-2 | TRBD2 | once | TRBV4-1 | TGCGCCAGCAGCCAAGTCAAATGGACGGGGGGCACCGGGGAGCTGTTTTTT | CASSQVKWTGGTGELFF
TRBJ2-7 | . | . | TRBV19 | TGTGCCAGTAGTATTGCAGGGCCCGCCTACGAGCAGTACTTC | CASSIAGPAYEQYF
TRBJ2-5 | . | once | TRBV11-2 | TGTGCCAGCAGCTTAGAAGGAGGGGTCGGCGAGACCCAGTACTTC | CASSLEGGVGETQYF
TRBJ1-1 | . | . | TRBV11-2 | TGTGCCAGCAGTCTAGGGAGGACCCTGGGAGTAAGGAACACTGAAGCTTTCTTT | CASSLGRTLGVRNTEAFF
TRBJ1-1 | . | once | TRBV11-2 | TGTGCCAGCAGGTTTACTGCTATGAACACTGAAGCTTTCTTT | CASRFTAMNTEAFF
TRBJ1-3 | . | once | TRBV3-1/TRBV3-2 | TGTGCCAGCAGCCTGGGGACTGCTGGAAACACCATATATTTT | CASSLGTAGNTIYF
TRBJ1-5 | TRBD1 | . | TRBV6-2/TRBV6-3 | TGTGCCAGCAGTTACTCCCAGCCGGGACAGGGAGTGGATAGCAATCAGCCCCAGCATTTT | CASSYSQPGQGVDSNQPQHF
TRBJ2-1 | TRBD2 | . | TRBV29-1 | TGCAGCGGCCAGGGACTAGCGGACCCCTACAATGAGCAGTTCTTC | CSGQGLADPYNEQFF
TRBJ2-3 | TRBD2 | . | TRBV7-9 | TGTGCCAGCAGCTTCCCTAGCGGGAGAAGCACAGATACGCAGTATTTT | CASSFPSGRSTDTQYF
TRBJ1-6 | TRBD1 | . | TRBV4-3 | TGCGCCAGCAGCCAGTTGACAGGGGGCGCAAATAATTCACCCCTCCACTTT | CASSQLTGGANNSPLHF
TRBJ1-2 | . | few | TRBV7-2 | TGTGCCAGCAGCTTAGGGCGTGTGGGGCGCGAATTCGGCTACACCTTC | CASSLGRVGREFGYTF
TRBJ1-5 | TRBD1 | . | TRBV4-1 | TGCGCCAGCAGCCAAGATTTCCGGCAGGGGGTCGGTCAGCCCCAGCATTTT | CASSQDFRQGVGQPQHF
TRBJ1-5 | TRBD1 | . | TRBV18 | TGTGCCAGCTCGTATGACAGGGGCCCCCAGCATTTT | CASSYDRGPQHF
TRBJ2-2 | . | . | TRBV14 | TGTGCCAGCAGCCCCCTAAGGGGGTTCCTCGACACCGGGGAGCTGTTTTTT | CASSPLRGFLDTGELFF
TRBJ2-1 | TRBD1 | . | TRBV19 | TGTGCCAGTATGGGGGTAGGGGGCACGGCTTACAATGAGCAGTTCTTC | CASMGVGGTAYNEQFF
TRBJ1-4 | . | . | TRBV2 | TGTGCCAGCAGGGGGCAGGCTGAAAAACTGTTTTTT | CASRGQAEKLFF
TRBJ1-2 | TRBD1 | . | TRBV5-1 | TGCGCCAGCAGCCAGACAGGGAACTATGGCTACACCTTC | CASSQTGNYGYTF
TRBJ2-1 | TRBD2 | . | TRBV18 | TGTGCCAGCTCACCGTTAGCGGGAGTCTCTGAGCAGTTCTTC | CASSPLAGVSEQFF
TRBJ2-7 | TRBD1 | once | TRBV10-2 | TGCGCCAGCAGTGACCCTGCAGGGGGTCTTTACTACGAGCAGTACTTC | CASSDPAGGLYYEQYF
TRBJ2-7 | . | . | TRBV15 | TGTGCCACCAGCAGAGGGGGCGTCTACGAGCAGTACTTC | CATSRGGVYEQYF
TRBJ1-5 | TRBD1 | . | TRBV18 | TGTGCCAGCTCACCGGACAGGGGGGGAATACAGCCCCAGCATTTT | CASSPDRGGIQPQHF
TRBJ2-1 | TRBD1 | . | TRBV7-2 | TGTGCCAGCAGCTTCGACAGGGGGTTCCACAATGAGCAGTTCTTC | CASSFDRGFHNEQFF
TRBJ1-5 | . | . | TRBV19 | TGTGCCAGTAGCTGGGGGGATCGCAATCAGCCCCAGCATTTT | CASSWGDRNQPQHF
TRBJ2-7 | TRBD1 | . | TRBV2 | TGTGCCAGCAGTTTCGCCGGGACAGGGGGCTACGAGCAGTACTTC | CASSFAGTGGYEQYF
TRBJ1-4 | TRBD1 | . | TRBV12-3/TRBV12-4 | TGTGCCAGCAGTACAGGGGGCGAAAAACTGTTTTTT | CASSTGGEKLFF
TRBJ2-7 | TRBD1 | . | TRBV5-1 | TGCGCCAGCAGCTGGGCCGGGACAGGTTACGAGCAGTACTTC | CASSWAGTGYEQYF
TRBJ2-1 | TRBD2 | . | TRBV5-8 | TGTGCCAGCACCCGGGGGGGGCTGACCTACAATGAGCAGTTCTTC | CASTRGGLTYNEQFF
TRBJ1-1 | TRBD1 | . | TRBV24-1 | TGTGCCACCAGTGATCCCCGGGACAGAAACACTGAAGCTTTCTTT | CATSDPRDRNTEAFF
TRBJ2-7 | . | . | TRBV28 | TGTGCCAGCCGCCCCCCAGGTCTCTCCTACGAGCAGTACTTC | CASRPPGLSYEQYF
TRBJ2-2 | . | . | TRBV6-5 | TGTGCCACCAAAGTACGGGGGGCCAACACCGGGGAGCTGTTTTTT | CATKVRGANTGELFF
TRBJ2-5 | . | . | TRBV18 | TGTGCCAGCTCACCACCCGGCAGGGCTGGGGAGACCCAGTACTTC | CASSPPGRAGETQYF
TRBJ1-2 | . | . | TRBV5-6 | TGTGCCAGCACCAAGCAAGACTATGGCTACACCTTC | CASTKQDYGYTF
TRBJ1-6 | . | few | TRBV30 | TGTGCCTGGATGGACTCGCGGGATTCACCCCTCCACTTT | CAWMDSRDSPLHF
TRBJ2-2 | . | . | TRBV7-2 | TGTGCCAGCAGCTTATCGTCCCCAGGGATCGTCGGGGAGCTGTTTTTT | CASSLSSPGIVGELFF
TRBJ2-4 | . | once | TRBV19 | TGTGCCAGTAGTATACAGGGGTCGTTTGGGACCAAAAACATTCAGTACTTC | CASSIQGSFGTKNIQYF
TRBJ2-7 | TRBD2 | . | TRBV12-5 | TGTGCTAGTGGTCCGACTAGCGGGGCATACGAGCAGTACTTC | CASGPTSGAYEQYF
TRBJ1-3 | . | . | TRBV28 | TGTGCCAGCAGTTCAACCCCACGGAGCTCTGGAAACACCATATATTTT | CASSSTPRSSGNTIYF
TRBJ1-2 | . | . | TRBV9 | TGTGCCAGCAGCCTAAGAAGTCAGGACTATGGCTACACCTTC | CASSLRSQDYGYTF
TRBJ2-1 | TRBD2 | . | TRBV11-3 | TGTGCCAGCAGTCGGACTAGCGGGGGCTCGGATGAGCAGTTCTTC | CASSRTSGGSDEQFF
TRBJ1-2 | . | . | TRBV4-3 | TGCGCCAGCAGCCTGCAAAGGGAGGGAATAAACTATGGCTACACCTTC | CASSLQREGINYGYTF
TRBJ2-7 | . | . | TRBV27 | TGTGCCAGCAGACCGGTGGTAACGGGGTCCTACGAGCAGTACTTC | CASRPVVTGSYEQYF
TRBJ2-1 | . | few | TRBV7-9 | TGTGCCAGCAGTTCCGGGACACCGGAGTACAATGAGCAGTTCTTC | CASSSGTPEYNEQFF
TRBJ2-5 | . | . | TRBV24-1 | TGTGCCACCAGTGGTCAGGGGTGGGAGACCCAGTACTTC | CATSGQGWETQYF
TRBJ2-2 | . | . | TRBV11-2 | TGTGCCAGCAGCTCTATCCCTGGGCCCACCGGGGAGCTGTTTTTT | CASSSIPGPTGELFF